This T cell receptor (beta chain) was obtained from a study of regulatory T cells in long-lasting Graves disease. Researchers made TCR beta libraries by using iRepertoire HTBI primers and running Arm-PCR on CDR3 regions. TCRdb itself ran the multiplex PCR reads through MiXCR, one entry per CDR3 protein. The table lists roughly 380,000 distinct CDR3 sequences, 15% to 19% of them singletons, with 22% in the top ten. General study points: Those with persistent Graves' had less TCR diversity than newly diagnosed patients. It was peripheral blood alone, not thyroid tissue, that was studied.

This clonotype has at least ten counts. Its antigen is as yet unknown. This sample's time point: newly diagnosed GD, antithyroid drugs for less than 3 months. PBMC-extracted RNA yielded the TCR library. Approximately 10-milliliter peripheral blood samples went into EDTA tubes. The TCR sequence derives from a female donor with Graves disease. The sample was peripheral blood mononuclear cells (PBMCs), taken at new diagnosis, from a patient treated with antithyroid drugs.

This chain's CDR3 is CASSLRVTGTGVNEQFF. CDR3 sequence (DNA): TGTGCCAGCAGCCTCAGAGTAACCGGGACAGGGGTAAATGAGCAGTTCTTC. This chain links TRBV6-1 with TRBJ2-1; 10 bases agree with TRBD1. The CDR3 has 17 residues. The germline V gene encodes CDR1 MNHNS and CDR2 SASEGT. The V segment lost 6 bases and the J segment 7 bases; nucleotides outside the gene matches: 15.